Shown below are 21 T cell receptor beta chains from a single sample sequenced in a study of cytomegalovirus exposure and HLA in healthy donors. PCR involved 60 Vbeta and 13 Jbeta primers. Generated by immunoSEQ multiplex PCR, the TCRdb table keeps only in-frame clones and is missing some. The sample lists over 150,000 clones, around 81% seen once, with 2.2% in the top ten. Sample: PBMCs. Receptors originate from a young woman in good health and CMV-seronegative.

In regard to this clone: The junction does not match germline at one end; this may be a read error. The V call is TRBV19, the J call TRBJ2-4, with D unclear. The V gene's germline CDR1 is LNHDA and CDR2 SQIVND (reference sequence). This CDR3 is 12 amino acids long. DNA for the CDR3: TGTGCCAGTAGTATACAAGGAAACAGTCAGTACTTC. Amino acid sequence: CASSIQGNSQYF.

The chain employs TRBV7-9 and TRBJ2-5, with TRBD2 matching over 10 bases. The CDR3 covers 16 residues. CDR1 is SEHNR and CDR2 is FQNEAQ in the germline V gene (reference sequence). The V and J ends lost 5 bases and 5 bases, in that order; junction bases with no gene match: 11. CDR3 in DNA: TGTGCCAGCAGCCCCCTAGATAGCGGGGGGACGGAGACCCAGTACTTC. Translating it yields CASSPLDSGGTETQYF.

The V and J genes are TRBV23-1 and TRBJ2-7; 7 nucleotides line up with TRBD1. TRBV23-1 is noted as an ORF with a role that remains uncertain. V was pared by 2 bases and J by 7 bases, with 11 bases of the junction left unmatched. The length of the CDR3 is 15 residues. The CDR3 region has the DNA TGCGCCAGCAGTCAAACAGGGGCGCGACCTTTGGAGCAGTACTTC. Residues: CASSQTGARPLEQYF.

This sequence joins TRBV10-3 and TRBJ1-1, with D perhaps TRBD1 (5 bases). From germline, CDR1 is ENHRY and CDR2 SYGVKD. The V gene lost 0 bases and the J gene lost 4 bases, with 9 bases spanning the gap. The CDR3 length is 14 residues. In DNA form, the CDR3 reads TGTGCCATCAGTGAGTCTGCAGGGCCCACTGAAGCTTTCTTT. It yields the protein CAISESAGPTEAFF.

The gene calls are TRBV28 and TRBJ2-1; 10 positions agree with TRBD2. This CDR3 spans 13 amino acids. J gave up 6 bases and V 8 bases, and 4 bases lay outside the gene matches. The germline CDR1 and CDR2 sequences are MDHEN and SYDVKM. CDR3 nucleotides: TGTGCCAGCGGCCTAGCGGGGGCCAATGAGCAGTTCTTC. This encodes CASGLAGANEQFF.

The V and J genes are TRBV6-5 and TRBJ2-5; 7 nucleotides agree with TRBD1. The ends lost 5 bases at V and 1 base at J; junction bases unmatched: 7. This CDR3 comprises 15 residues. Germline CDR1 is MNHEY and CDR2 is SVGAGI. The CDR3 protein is CASSLNWDSQETQYF. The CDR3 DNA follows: TGTGCCAGCAGTCTCAACTGGGACAGCCAAGAGACCCAGTACTTC.

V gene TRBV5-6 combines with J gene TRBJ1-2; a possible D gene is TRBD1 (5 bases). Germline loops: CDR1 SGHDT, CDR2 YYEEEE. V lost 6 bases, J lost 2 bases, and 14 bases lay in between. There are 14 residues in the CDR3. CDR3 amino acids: CASISQGRNYGYTF. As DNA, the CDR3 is TGTGCCAGCATCAGCCAGGGAAGGAACTATGGCTACACCTTC.

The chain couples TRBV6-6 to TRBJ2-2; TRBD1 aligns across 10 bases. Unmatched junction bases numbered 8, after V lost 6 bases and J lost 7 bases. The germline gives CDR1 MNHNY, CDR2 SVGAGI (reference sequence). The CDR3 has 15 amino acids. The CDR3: CASSPRTGGSGELFF. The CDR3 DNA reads TGTGCCAGCAGCCCTAGGACAGGGGGAAGCGGGGAGCTGTTTTTT.

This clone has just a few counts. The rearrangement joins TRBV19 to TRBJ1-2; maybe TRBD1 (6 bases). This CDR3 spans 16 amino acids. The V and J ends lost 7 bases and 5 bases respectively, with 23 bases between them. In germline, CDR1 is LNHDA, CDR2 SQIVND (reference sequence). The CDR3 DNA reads TGTGCCAGTACCTCGACAGGCGGACTGTCAGGGTATGGCTACACCTTC. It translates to CASTSTGGLSGYGYTF.

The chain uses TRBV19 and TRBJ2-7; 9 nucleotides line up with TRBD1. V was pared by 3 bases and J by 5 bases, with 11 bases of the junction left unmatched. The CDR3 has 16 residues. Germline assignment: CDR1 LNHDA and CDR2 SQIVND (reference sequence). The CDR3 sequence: CASSIGTGQGIHEQYF. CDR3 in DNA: TGTGCCAGTAGTATTGGAACGGGACAGGGAATTCACGAGCAGTACTTC.

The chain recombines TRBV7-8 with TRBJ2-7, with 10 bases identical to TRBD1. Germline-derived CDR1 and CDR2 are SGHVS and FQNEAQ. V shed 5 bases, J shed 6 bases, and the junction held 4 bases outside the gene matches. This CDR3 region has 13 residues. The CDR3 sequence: CASSPGQGGEQYF. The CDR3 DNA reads TGTGCCAGCAGCCCAGGACAGGGGGGCGAGCAGTACTTC.

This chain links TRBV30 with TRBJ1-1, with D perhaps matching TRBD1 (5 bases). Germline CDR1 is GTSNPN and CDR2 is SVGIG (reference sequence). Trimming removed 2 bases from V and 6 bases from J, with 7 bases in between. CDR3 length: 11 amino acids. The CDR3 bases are TGTGCCTGGAGTTCGGGGGCTGAAGCTTTCTTT. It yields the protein CAWSSGAEAFF.

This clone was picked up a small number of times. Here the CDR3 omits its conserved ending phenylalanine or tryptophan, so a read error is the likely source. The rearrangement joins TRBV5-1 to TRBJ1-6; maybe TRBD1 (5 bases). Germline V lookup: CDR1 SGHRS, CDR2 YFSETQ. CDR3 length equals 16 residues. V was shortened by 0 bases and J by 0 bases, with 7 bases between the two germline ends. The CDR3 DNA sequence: TGCGCCAGCAGCTTGGCGGGGGGCTCCTATAATTCACCCCTCCACCTT. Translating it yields CASSLAGGSYNSPLHL.

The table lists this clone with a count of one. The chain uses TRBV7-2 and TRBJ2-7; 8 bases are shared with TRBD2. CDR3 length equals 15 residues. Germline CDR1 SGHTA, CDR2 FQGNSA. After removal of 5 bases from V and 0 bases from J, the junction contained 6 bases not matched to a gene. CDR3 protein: CASSPMAGGSYEQYF. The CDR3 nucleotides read TGTGCCAGCAGCCCGATGGCGGGGGGCTCCTACGAGCAGTACTTC.

The CDR3 sequence: CASSLQGLSGNTIYF. The CDR3 DNA reads as TGTGCCAGCAGTTTACAGGGGCTCTCTGGAAACACCATATATTTT. This chain connects TRBV27 to TRBJ1-3; D possibly corresponds to TRBD1 (6 bases). There are 15 residues in the CDR3. V lost 2 bases and J 0 bases, leaving 8 bases between the germline ends. From germline, CDR1 is MNHEY and CDR2 SMNVEV (reference sequence).

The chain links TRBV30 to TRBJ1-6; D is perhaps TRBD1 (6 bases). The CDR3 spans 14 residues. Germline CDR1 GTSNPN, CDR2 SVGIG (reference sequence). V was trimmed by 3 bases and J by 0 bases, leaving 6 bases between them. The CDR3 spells CAWRQGSYNSPLHF. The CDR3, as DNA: TGTGCCTGGAGACAGGGCTCCTATAATTCACCCCTCCACTTT. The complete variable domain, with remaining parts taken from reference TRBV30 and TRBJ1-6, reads SQTIHQWPATLVQPVGSPLSLECTVEGTSNPNLYWYRQAAGRGLQLLFYSVGIGQISSEVPQNLSASRPQDRQFILSSKKLLLSDSGFYLCAWRQGSYNSPLHFGNGTRLTVT.

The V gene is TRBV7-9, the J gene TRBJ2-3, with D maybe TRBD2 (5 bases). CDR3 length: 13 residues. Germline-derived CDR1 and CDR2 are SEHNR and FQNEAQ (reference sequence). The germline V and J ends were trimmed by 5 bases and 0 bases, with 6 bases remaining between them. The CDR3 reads CASSRTSTDTQYF. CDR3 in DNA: TGTGCCAGCAGCCGGACTAGCACAGATACGCAGTATTTT.

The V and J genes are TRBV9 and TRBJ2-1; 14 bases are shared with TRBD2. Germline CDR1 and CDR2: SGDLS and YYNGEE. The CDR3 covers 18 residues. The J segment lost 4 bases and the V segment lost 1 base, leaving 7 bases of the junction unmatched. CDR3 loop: CASSVTGTSGGPYNEQFF. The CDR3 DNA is TGTGCCAGCAGCGTAACCGGGACTAGCGGGGGCCCATACAATGAGCAGTTCTTC.

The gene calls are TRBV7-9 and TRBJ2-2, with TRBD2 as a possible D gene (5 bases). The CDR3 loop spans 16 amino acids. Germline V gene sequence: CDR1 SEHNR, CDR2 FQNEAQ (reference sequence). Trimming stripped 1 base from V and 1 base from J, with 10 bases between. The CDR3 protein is CASSLVGGLNTGELFF. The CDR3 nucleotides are TGTGCCAGCAGCTTAGTGGGCGGGTTGAACACCGGGGAGCTGTTTTTT.

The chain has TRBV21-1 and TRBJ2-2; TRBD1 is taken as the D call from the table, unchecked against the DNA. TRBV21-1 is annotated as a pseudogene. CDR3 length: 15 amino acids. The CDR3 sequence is CASTQRTGNTGELFF. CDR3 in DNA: TGTGCCAGCACCCAAAGGACAGGGAACACCGGGGAGCTGTTTTTT.

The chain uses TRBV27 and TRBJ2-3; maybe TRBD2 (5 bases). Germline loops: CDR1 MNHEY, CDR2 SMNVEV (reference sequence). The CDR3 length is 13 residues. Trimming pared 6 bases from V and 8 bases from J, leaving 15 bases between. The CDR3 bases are TGTGCCAGCAGGACGGAGGCCCTAGGTACGCAGTATTTT. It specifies CASRTEALGTQYF.